This entry is about one T cell receptor (beta chain). The antigen remains unidentified. V was pared by 6 bases and J by 4 bases, with 5 bases of the junction left unmatched. The CDR3 contains 14 residues. Germline CDR1 reads MNHNS; CDR2 reads SASEGT. Indicated treatment: oral pan-JAK inhibitor, 5-10 mg twice daily. Cell sorting on a FACSAria was used to separate CD4+ and CD8+ T cells from the PBMCs. This entry belongs to a study of CD8+ T cells in alopecia areata. Isolated RNA was reverse transcribed into cDNA used as the sequencing template. Libraries were prepared by immunoSEQ multiplex PCR; TCRdb keeps only in-frame clonotypes and omits some of them. The sample has around 270,000 clones, roughly 64% seen once. Notes on the study in general: Scalp samples also yield sequences from resident alphabeta T cells of normal skin.

Sequenced material: CD4+ T cells sorted from blood, taken at week 24, from a patient treated with tofacitinib. The chain links TRBV6-1 to TRBJ1-5; TRBD1 aligns across 8 bases. The TCR comes from a human donor with alopecia areata. CDR3: CASRPGGGNQPQHF. The CDR3 region has the DNA TGTGCCAGCAGACCAGGGGGCGGTAATCAGCCCCAGCATTTT.